Listed here are 27 T cell receptor beta chains from one sample, sequenced in a study of T cell responses to AZD1222 COVID-19 vaccine. Profiled with immunoSEQ multiplex PCR; TCRdb holds only in-frame clones, not every one. The table records around 78,000 clones, 90% to 95% of them present only once. Sequencing was performed on peripheral blood, taken on day 0 of MenACWY control vaccination. The receptors shown here come from an adult in good health.

V usage is TRBV2 and J usage is TRBJ2-5; D is possibly TRBD1 (5 bases). The CDR3 is 13 residues long. The V gene lost 6 bases and the J gene lost 6 bases, with 14 bases spanning the gap. The germline V gene has CDR1 SNHLY and CDR2 FYNNEI. As DNA, the CDR3 is TGTGCCAGCAGCCCCACCAGGGCACAGACCCAGTACTTC. This codes for CASSPTRAQTQYF.

The CDR3 DNA reads TGTGCCAGCAGTTACTCGACTAGCGGGAGGACCTCTTGGGAGACCCAGTACTTC. Translation gives CASSYSTSGRTSWETQYF. The V gene is TRBV6-2 or TRBV6-3, the J gene TRBJ2-5; 13 nucleotides line up with TRBD2. The CDR3 spans 18 residues. V shed 0 bases, J shed 5 bases, and the junction held 9 bases outside the gene matches. Germline loops: CDR1 MNHEY, CDR2 SVGEGT.

This chain's CDR3 is CASSPGQATNTGELFF. DNA for the CDR3: TGTGCCAGCAGCCCAGGACAGGCGACGAACACCGGGGAGCTGTTTTTT. The chain uses TRBV11-3 and TRBJ2-2, with 7 bases matching TRBD1. The CDR3 totals 16 residues. V lost 5 bases and J lost 0; bases outside the gene matches: 6. Germline loops: CDR1 SGHNT, CDR2 YENEEA.

Note on this clone: Within the sample, other DNA sequences also encode this same CDR3. This chain joins TRBV7-2 and TRBJ2-5; 8 nucleotides line up with TRBD2. V trimming: 7 bases; J trimming: 5 bases; junction bases outside the gene matches: 12. The CDR3 has 15 residues. CDR1 and CDR2 (germline): SGHTA, FQGNSA. CDR3 in amino acids: CASNPGGGTEETQYF. The CDR3, as DNA: TGTGCCAGCAACCCCGGGGGGGGGACCGAGGAGACCCAGTACTTC.

The chain recombines TRBV21-1 with TRBJ1-5. TRBV21-1 is reported as a pseudogene. The CDR3 sequence is 14 residues long. Here the CDR3 reads CASTPFHGNQPQHF. The CDR3 bases are TGTGCCAGCACCCCCTTCCACGGCAATCAGCCCCAGCATTTT.

The chain couples TRBV7-8 to TRBJ1-5; 8 nucleotides match TRBD1. V lost 4 bases and J lost 2; bases outside the gene matches: 1. The V gene's germline CDR1 is SGHVS and CDR2 FQNEAQ. This CDR3 comprises 14 residues. The CDR3 nucleotides are TGTGCCAGCAGCTCGACAGGGGGCAATCAGCCCCAGCATTTT. This codes for CASSSTGGNQPQHF. Using reference TRBV7-8 and TRBJ1-5 for the parts outside the CDR3, the full variable domain is GAGVSQSPRYKVAKRGQDVALRCDPISGHVSLFWYQQALGQGPEFLTYFQNEAQLDKSGLPSDRFFAERPEGSVSTLKIQRTQQEDSAVYLCASSSTGGNQPQHFGDGTRLSIL.

The genes are TRBV6-6 and TRBJ2-5; perhaps TRBD2 as D (6 bases). V was pared by 4 bases and J by 2 bases, with 8 bases between. CDR3 length: 13 amino acids. Germline CDR1 reads MNHNY; CDR2 reads SVGAGI (reference sequence). CDR3 DNA sequence: TGTGCCAGCAGTTTAGCGGAGCAAGAGACCCAGTACTTC. Translating it yields CASSLAEQETQYF.

The chain employs TRBV4-3 and TRBJ1-2; D may be TRBD1 (5 bases). Trimming shortened V by 0 bases and J by 1 base, and 6 bases separated the two germline ends. The CDR3 is made up of 14 amino acids. Germline CDR1 LGHNA, CDR2 YSLEER. DNA of the CDR3: TGCGCCAGCAGCCAAGATGGGGGTAACTATGGCTACACCTTC. Protein sequence: CASSQDGGNYGYTF.

In this sample, this clone turned up once. The V gene is TRBV19, the J gene TRBJ2-5; D gene uncertain. Between the trimmed V and J ends, which lost 5 bases and 7 bases, there was a span of 11 bases. The CDR3 is 12 amino acids. The germline CDR1 and CDR2 sequences are LNHDA and SQIVND (reference sequence). CDR3 sequence: CASSLPAGTQYF. The CDR3 DNA sequence: TGTGCCAGTAGTCTCCCCGCCGGGACCCAGTACTTC. The full variable domain, with the rest looked up from reference TRBV19 and TRBJ2-5, is DGGITQSPKYLFRKEGQNVTLSCEQNLNHDAMYWYRQDPGQGLRLIYYSQIVNDFQKGDIAEGYSVSREKKESFPLTVTSAQKNPTAFYLCASSLPAGTQYFGPGTRLLVL.

This chain connects TRBV27 to TRBJ1-2; TRBD1 agrees at 10 bases. V lost 4 bases to trimming and J lost 2 bases; unmatched junction nucleotides: 7. The CDR3 runs to 16 residues. The germline V gene encodes CDR1 MNHEY and CDR2 SMNVEV (reference sequence). CDR3 loop: CASSSAPGQGNYGYTF. The CDR3 DNA sequence: TGTGCCAGCAGTTCCGCTCCGGGACAGGGGAACTATGGCTACACCTTC.

The chain links TRBV29-1 to TRBJ1-1; maybe TRBD1 (6 bases). The ends were cut back, 7 bases at V and 0 bases at J, with 9 bases in the middle. This CDR3 is 12 amino acids long. Germline loops: CDR1 SQVTM, CDR2 ANQGSEA. CDR3 in DNA: TGCAGCGGAGGGGGGATGAACACTGAAGCTTTCTTT. As protein: CSGGGMNTEAFF.

The DNA for the CDR3 is TGTGCTAGTGGTTTGTTTCCCCTGCCAGGGGACGAGCAGTTCTTC. This encodes CASGLFPLPGDEQFF. The V and J genes are TRBV12-5 and TRBJ2-1, with D tentatively TRBD1 (6 bases). CDR1 LGHNT and CDR2 FRNRAP come from the germline V gene. Trimming took off 2 bases at V and 10 bases at J, with 18 bases between the two ends. The CDR3 length is 15 residues. The variable domain in full, completed from reference TRBV12-5 and TRBJ2-1, reads DARVTQTPRHKVTEMGQEVTMRCQPILGHNTVFWYRQTMMQGLELLAYFRNRAPLDDSGMPKDRFSAEMPDATLATLKIQPSEPRDSAVYFCASGLFPLPGDEQFFGPGTRLTVL.

The rearrangement joins TRBV7-8 to TRBJ1-6; TRBD1 matches at 9 bases. Losses at the gene ends were 5 bases for V and 5 bases for J; bases not matched to a gene: 7. CDR1 is SGHVS and CDR2 is FQNEAQ in the germline V gene. CDR3 size: 16 residues. CDR3 loop: CASSPTGGVNNSPLHF. The DNA of the CDR3 is TGTGCCAGCAGCCCAACAGGGGGCGTTAATAATTCACCCCTCCACTTT.

The chain uses TRBV10-3 and TRBJ2-1; 16 bases are a match to TRBD2. The V gene's germline CDR1 is ENHRY and CDR2 SYGVKD. V gave up 11 bases and J gave up 6 bases; unmatched junction bases: 13. This CDR3 comprises 17 residues. The chain's CDR3 is CAHGAGLAGGLPNEQFF. In DNA, the CDR3 is TGTGCCCACGGGGCGGGACTAGCGGGAGGGCTCCCCAATGAGCAGTTCTTC.

This rearrangement joins TRBV12-1 to TRBJ2-5; the table gives TRBD2 as D, unverified against the DNA. TRBV12-1 represents a pseudogene. This CDR3 is built from 10 residues. The CDR3 DNA is TGTGCCAGCAGCTTTATGATAGTAGACTTC. Its translation is CASSFMIVDF.

The gene calls are TRBV5-1 and TRBJ2-7; 7 bases match TRBD1. This CDR3 is built from 18 residues. Germline loops: CDR1 SGHRS, CDR2 YFSETQ. V lost 4 bases to trimming and J lost 1 base; unmatched junction nucleotides: 17. CDR3 region: CASSRSEMGTAGSYEQYF. The CDR3 nucleotides read TGCGCCAGCAGCCGCAGTGAAATGGGGACAGCCGGATCCTACGAGCAGTACTTC.

This sequence joins TRBV7-7 and TRBJ2-4; D remains unclear. The CDR3 sequence is 11 residues long. Germline CDR1 reads SSHAT; CDR2 reads FNYEAQ (reference sequence). Trimming took off 6 bases at V and 8 bases at J, with 8 bases between the two ends. DNA for the CDR3: TGTGCCAGCAGGTGTAGTGACATTCAGTACTTC. As protein: CASRCSDIQYF.

This chain links TRBV27 with TRBJ2-5; 7 positions match TRBD2. Losses at the gene ends were 6 bases for V and 3 bases for J; bases not matched to a gene: 4. In germline, CDR1 is MNHEY, CDR2 SMNVEV (reference sequence). This CDR3 contains 13 residues. CDR3 nucleotide sequence: TGTGCCAGCAGGGACGCGGGAGAAGAGACCCAGTACTTC. Its translation: CASRDAGEETQYF.

The J gene is TRBJ2-3, the V gene TRBV19; D is unresolved. This CDR3 contains 12 residues. Germline assignment: CDR1 LNHDA and CDR2 SQIVND (reference sequence). V was pared by 10 bases and J by 2 bases, with 10 bases between. The CDR3: CATRDDTDTQYF. The CDR3, as DNA: TGTGCCACAAGAGACGACACAGATACGCAGTATTTT.

J is TRBJ2-1 and V is TRBV27; D is unclear. V was trimmed by 7 bases and J by 8 bases, leaving 15 bases between them. Germline V gene data show CDR1 as MNHEY and CDR2 as SMNVEV (reference sequence). This CDR3 region has 13 residues. This chain's CDR3 is CASTALSSDEQFF. In nucleotides, the CDR3 is TGTGCCAGCACCGCGCTGTCGTCGGATGAGCAGTTCTTC.

V usage is TRBV2 and J usage is TRBJ1-5; a possible D gene is TRBD1 (6 bases). The CDR3 is 14 residues long. Trimming left V 6 bases short and J 7 bases short, with 16 bases between. Germline V gives CDR1 SNHLY, CDR2 FYNNEI. For the CDR3, the DNA is TGTGCCAGCAGCGCGGACAGACGGGAACAGCCCCAGCATTTT. Protein product: CASSADRREQPQHF.

This chain connects TRBV19 to TRBJ2-7; unclear D gene. V gave up 7 bases and J gave up 1 base, with 14 bases separating them. Germline V lookup: CDR1 LNHDA, CDR2 SQIVND (reference sequence). The CDR3 has 14 residues. The CDR3 sequence is CASTQSPGSYEQYF. The DNA for the CDR3 is TGTGCCAGTACGCAATCCCCTGGGTCCTACGAGCAGTACTTC.

This chain links TRBV10-1 with TRBJ2-3; D is unclear. The CDR3 is made up of 14 amino acids. V was shortened by 4 bases and J by 1 base, with 9 bases between the two germline ends. Germline values: CDR1 WNHNN, CDR2 SYGVQD (reference sequence). The CDR3 sequence: CASSALSRTDTQYF. CDR3 DNA sequence: TGCGCCAGCAGTGCGTTATCCCGCACAGATACGCAGTATTTT.

The V call is TRBV28, the J call TRBJ2-7, with D possibly being TRBD2 (5 bases). The CDR3 totals 16 residues. With 3 bases removed from V and 0 bases from J, the gap between germline ends came to 15 bases. Germline CDR1 is MDHEN and CDR2 is SYDVKM. CDR3 in amino acids: CASSFSSWLRSYEQYF. CDR3 sequence (DNA): TGTGCCAGCAGTTTCTCTAGCTGGCTACGCTCCTACGAGCAGTACTTC.

The chain has TRBV30 and TRBJ1-1, with a tentative D call TRBD1 (5 bases). The CDR3 covers 13 residues. Germline V gene lookup returns CDR1 GTSNPN and CDR2 SVGIG (reference sequence). The germline V and J ends were trimmed by 4 bases and 1 base, with 10 bases remaining between them. In DNA, the CDR3 is TGTGCCTGGATGGGGGACCGGAACACTGAAGCTTTCTTT. Amino acid sequence: CAWMGDRNTEAFF.

The rearrangement uses TRBV5-1 and TRBJ1-2; 7 bases are shared with TRBD1. Germline CDR1 reads SGHRS; CDR2 reads YFSETQ. The ends lost 0 bases at V and 4 bases at J; junction bases unmatched: 15. The CDR3 extends over 18 amino acids. CDR3 protein: CASSLASKTGSLVYGYTF. CDR3 DNA: TGCGCCAGCAGCTTGGCCTCAAAGACAGGGAGTTTGGTCTATGGCTACACCTTC.

V usage is TRBV20-1 and J usage is TRBJ2-7, with D tentatively TRBD2 (7 bases). Germline CDR1 is DFQATT and CDR2 is SNEGSKA (reference sequence). This CDR3 spans 15 amino acids. The V gene lost 3 bases and the J gene lost 6 bases, with 21 bases spanning the gap. This chain's CDR3 is CSASMGAGGGFEQYF. For the CDR3, the DNA is TGCAGTGCTAGTATGGGTGCGGGCGGGGGCTTCGAGCAGTACTTC.